The 25 T cell receptor beta chains below come from one sample, sequenced in a study of blood T cell repertoires in COVID-19. Using immunoSEQ multiplex PCR, the repertoire was profiled, and TCRdb retains in-frame clones only, with some absent. The repertoire holds roughly 250,000 clones, with 75% to 90% as singletons. The sample taken for sequencing was peripheral blood. Receptor source: a man aged 25 to 40 with acute or convalescent COVID-19.

This clone was recorded only once. J is TRBJ2-1 and V is TRBV6-2 or TRBV6-3; 8 positions agree with TRBD2. This CDR3 is 15 amino acids long. Germline V gene lookup returns CDR1 MNHEY and CDR2 SVGEGT. Losses at the gene ends were 2 bases for V and 6 bases for J; bases not matched to a gene: 6. DNA of the CDR3: TGTGCCAGCAGTTACCCGGGGGGGTCGGGCAATGAGCAGTTCTTC. It is translated as CASSYPGGSGNEQFF.

This clone was observed a single time. The chain links TRBV7-9 to TRBJ1-2; 10 bases match TRBD1. Trimming took 5 bases from V and 6 from J; bases not matched to a gene: 12. This CDR3 is built from 16 residues. Germline V gives CDR1 SEHNR, CDR2 FQNEAQ (reference sequence). The CDR3 DNA reads TGTGCCAGCAGCCCCCCGGACAGGGGGTTAGAAGATGGCTACACCTTC. The encoded protein is CASSPPDRGLEDGYTF.

This clone was seen once. The chain employs TRBV30 and TRBJ1-2; D is unresolved. The CDR3 is made up of 14 amino acids. Germline V gene lookup returns CDR1 GTSNPN and CDR2 SVGIG (reference sequence). V lost 2 bases to trimming and J lost 5 bases, with 15 bases between them. The CDR3 reads CAWSPQMAAYGYTF. CDR3 DNA: TGTGCCTGGAGTCCCCAGATGGCGGCTTATGGCTACACCTTC.

V and J are TRBV6-1 and TRBJ2-7, with 7 positions matching TRBD1. The CDR3 runs to 15 residues. Germline V gives CDR1 MNHNS, CDR2 SASEGT. Trimming cost V 2 bases and J 2 bases; bases outside gene matches: 6. Here the CDR3 reads CASSERPGQAYEQYF. CDR3 coding DNA: TGTGCCAGCAGTGAAAGGCCCGGACAGGCCTACGAGCAGTACTTC.

In this sample, this clone turned up once. The rearrangement uses TRBV12-3 or TRBV12-4 and TRBJ1-2, with D possibly TRBD1 on 6 matching bases. This CDR3 has 11 amino acids. V lost 5 bases and J 7 bases, leaving 8 bases between the germline ends. The CDR3 DNA follows: TGTGCCAGCAGTACAGGGATTGGCTACACCTTC. It encodes CASSTGIGYTF.

This clone appeared once. The genes are TRBV4-1 and TRBJ1-4, with D perhaps TRBD1 (6 bases). The CDR3 is made up of 13 amino acids. Germline V gives CDR1 MGHRA, CDR2 YSYEKL. V lost 4 bases and J 11 bases, leaving 14 bases between the germline ends. The CDR3 here is CASSRFLGGKLFF. CDR3 nucleotides: TGCGCCAGCAGCCGTTTCTTAGGGGGTAAACTGTTTTTT.

V and J are TRBV5-3 and TRBJ1-2; D is ambiguous. TRBV5-3 belongs to the ORF category, with a function that is uncertain. This CDR3 has 17 residues. The germline V and J ends were trimmed by 4 bases and 0 bases, with 19 bases remaining between them. CDR3 amino acids: CARSPRCVRQANYGYTF. CDR3 sequence (DNA): TGTGCCAGAAGCCCCCGTTGTGTCAGGCAAGCTAACTATGGCTACACCTTC.

This clone has a handful of counts. J is TRBJ2-1 and V is TRBV21-1; no check of the table's D call, TRBD2, against the DNA was made. TRBV21-1 is designated a pseudogene. The length of the CDR3 is 14 residues. The CDR3 DNA sequence: TGTGCCTTTAGCCCCCCAAGGTCCTACAATGAGCAGTTCTTC. Its translation is CAFSPPRSYNEQFF.

V and J are TRBV3-1 (or the pseudogene TRBV3-2) and TRBJ2-1; perhaps TRBD2 as D (6 bases). The germline V and J ends were trimmed by 4 bases and 9 bases, with 22 bases remaining between them. Per germline, CDR1 LGHDT and CDR2 YNNKEL (reference sequence). This CDR3 spans 16 amino acids. CDR3 protein: CASSPPTPGLMVEQFF. The CDR3 DNA is TGTGCCAGCAGCCCTCCAACACCCGGACTAATGGTTGAGCAGTTCTTC.

This chain joins TRBV28 and TRBJ1-6; 7 bases fit TRBD1. The ends lost 4 bases at V and 6 bases at J; junction bases unmatched: 6. The germline gives CDR1 MDHEN, CDR2 SYDVKM. CDR3 length equals 15 residues. The CDR3 loop reads CASSSRDSFNSPLHF. Written as DNA, the CDR3 is TGTGCCAGCAGTTCCCGGGACAGCTTTAATTCACCCCTCCACTTT.

This clone is a singleton in its sample. J is TRBJ1-2 and V is TRBV6-6, with 7 bases identical to TRBD1. Germline V gene sequence: CDR1 MNHNY, CDR2 SVGAGI (reference sequence). This CDR3 is 13 amino acids long. The V and J ends lost 5 bases and 7 bases, in that order; junction bases with no gene match: 7. The CDR3 sequence: CASSAQGETGYTF. As DNA, the CDR3 is TGTGCCAGCAGTGCTCAGGGGGAGACTGGCTACACCTTC.

The table lists this clone with a count of one. The gene calls are TRBV18 and TRBJ1-3; D is uncertain. This CDR3 contains 15 residues. CDR1 is KGHSH, CDR2 LQKENI, per germline. V lost 3 bases, J lost 7 bases, and 16 bases lay in between. The CDR3 spells CASSPGAAEANTIYF. The DNA of the CDR3 is TGTGCCAGCTCACCCGGCGCGGCCGAGGCTAACACCATATATTTT.

This rearrangement joins TRBV6-5 to TRBJ1-6; D not resolved. The CDR3 length is 13 residues. Trimming took 0 bases from V and 14 from J, leaving 11 bases between them. Germline V gene lookup returns CDR1 MNHEY and CDR2 SVGAGI. CDR3 in amino acids: CASSYSTSSTLHF. The CDR3 nucleotides read TGTGCCAGCAGTTACTCGACTAGCAGCACCCTCCACTTT.

On this clone itself: Other DNA variants within this sample encode the same CDR3. The chain carries TRBV18 and TRBJ1-1; D is undetermined. The germline V gene has CDR1 KGHSH and CDR2 LQKENI. The CDR3 is 13 amino acids. V was trimmed by 2 bases and J by 1 base, leaving 5 bases between them. In nucleotides, the CDR3 is TGTGCCAGCTCACCAGGGCAGAACACTGAAGCTTTCTTT. Translated, it gives CASSPGQNTEAFF.

The sample holds one count of this clone. This sequence joins TRBV5-4 and TRBJ2-7; tentative D call: TRBD2 (5 bases). V shed 4 bases and J shed 1 base, with 12 bases lying between them. In germline, CDR1 is SGHNT, CDR2 YYREEE (reference sequence). CDR3 length equals 14 residues. CDR3: CASSPRTDSYEQYF. The CDR3 nucleotides are TGTGCCAGCAGCCCAAGGACTGATTCCTACGAGCAGTACTTC.

The J gene is TRBJ1-5, the V gene TRBV10-3; 11 bases map to TRBD1. The CDR3 is made up of 16 amino acids. Germline V gene data show CDR1 as ENHRY and CDR2 as SYGVKD. The J segment lost 0 bases and the V segment lost 4 bases, leaving 2 bases of the junction unmatched. The CDR3 region has the DNA TGTGCCATCAGTGGGGGGACAGGGGGTAGCAATCAGCCCCAGCATTTT. This sequence encodes CAISGGTGGSNQPQHF.

The rearrangement uses TRBV3-1 (or the pseudogene TRBV3-2) and TRBJ1-2; 12 positions agree with TRBD1. Germline V gives CDR1 LGHDT, CDR2 YNNKEL (reference sequence). This CDR3 has 17 residues. The V gene end was trimmed by 3 bases and the J gene end by 6 bases; junction bases not matched to a gene: 11. The CDR3 loop reads CASSHALPGQGANGYTF. The CDR3 DNA is TGTGCCAGCAGCCATGCCTTACCGGGACAGGGGGCGAATGGCTACACCTTC.

The rearrangement uses TRBV4-1 and TRBJ2-7; 12 bases are a match to TRBD1. The germline CDR1 and CDR2 sequences are MGHRA and YSYEKL. V shed 4 bases, J shed 3 bases, and the junction held 10 bases outside the gene matches. The CDR3 is 17 residues long. The CDR3 coding sequence is TGCGCCAGCAGCCGAGGGGACAGGGGGCGAAGTGGCTACGAGCAGTACTTC. This sequence encodes CASSRGDRGRSGYEQYF.

Notes on this clone: Other DNA sequences within the sample encode an identical CDR3. The J gene is TRBJ1-5, the V gene TRBV6-5; D perhaps matches TRBD1 (6 bases). Germline-derived CDR1 and CDR2 are MNHEY and SVGAGI. V lost 5 bases to trimming and J lost 1 base, with 9 bases between them. The CDR3 consists of 14 residues. This chain's CDR3 is CASSTGYSNQPQHF. DNA for the CDR3: TGTGCCAGCAGTACAGGGTACAGCAATCAGCCCCAGCATTTT.

This clone came up once. This rearrangement joins TRBV28 to TRBJ2-7; TRBD1 is a possible D gene (6 bases). CDR1 is MDHEN, CDR2 SYDVKM, per germline. V shed 4 bases and J shed 3 bases, with 25 bases lying between them. The CDR3 covers 18 residues. Written as DNA, the CDR3 is TGTGCCAGCAGTTCCTTGATACCGTACAGGGATGGAGACTACGAGCAGTACTTC. Protein: CASSSLIPYRDGDYEQYF. The entire variable domain, with the rest obtained from reference TRBV28 and TRBJ2-7, is as follows: DVKVTQSSRYLVKRTGEKVFLECVQDMDHENMFWYRQDPGLGLRLIYFSYDVKMKEKGDIPEGYSVSREKKERFSLILESASTNQTSMYLCASSSLIPYRDGDYEQYFGPGTRLTVT.

This rearrangement joins TRBV6-5 to TRBJ2-7; 9 positions match TRBD2. This CDR3 region has 14 residues. J gave up 3 bases and V 2 bases, and 2 bases lay outside the gene matches. Germline CDR1 reads MNHEY; CDR2 reads SVGAGI. The CDR3, as DNA: TGTGCCAGCAGTTACATAGCGGGGGACTACGAGCAGTACTTC. Protein sequence: CASSYIAGDYEQYF.

The J gene is TRBJ1-1, the V gene TRBV11-2; 8 positions agree with TRBD1. V shed 5 bases, J shed 0 bases, and the junction held 5 bases outside the gene matches. Germline CDR1 and CDR2: SGHAT and FQNNGV. CDR3 length: 15 residues. CDR3 protein: CASSGMGQVNTEAFF. CDR3 bases: TGTGCCAGCAGCGGAATGGGACAGGTGAACACTGAAGCTTTCTTT.

This clone is medium-sized (0.01 to 0.1%) in the sample. Other DNA sequences of this sample code for an identical CDR3. The chain joins TRBV6-2 or TRBV6-3 to TRBJ2-7; 11 nucleotides agree with TRBD1. Germline lookup yields CDR1 MNHEY and CDR2 SVGEGT. This CDR3 has 14 residues. With 2 bases clipped from V and 3 bases from J, the junction kept 0 bases outside the gene matches. Here the CDR3 reads CASSYGTGGYEQYF. The CDR3 bases are TGTGCCAGCAGTTACGGGACAGGGGGCTACGAGCAGTACTTC.

In this sample, this clone turned up a few times. This chain uses TRBV19 with TRBJ1-2; D possibly corresponds to TRBD1 (6 bases). Germline V gene data show CDR1 as LNHDA and CDR2 as SQIVND (reference sequence). The CDR3 loop spans 12 amino acids. V was pared by 5 bases and J by 7 bases, with 11 bases between. For the CDR3, the DNA is TGTGCCAGTAGTCGTACAGGGCCTGGCTACACCTTC. Protein sequence: CASSRTGPGYTF. Based on the CDR3 plus reference TRBV19 and TRBJ1-2, the full variable domain is DGGITQSPKYLFRKEGQNVTLSCEQNLNHDAMYWYRQDPGQGLRLIYYSQIVNDFQKGDIAEGYSVSREKKESFPLTVTSAQKNPTAFYLCASSRTGPGYTFGSGTRLTVV.

The V gene is TRBV2, the J gene TRBJ2-3, with 10 bases fitting TRBD1. The trim removed 6 bases at V and 5 bases at J, leaving 5 bases unmatched. CDR3 length: 14 residues. Germline V gives CDR1 SNHLY, CDR2 FYNNEI. The CDR3: CASSLTGGIDTQYF. CDR3 sequence (DNA): TGTGCCAGCAGCTTGACAGGGGGCATAGATACGCAGTATTTT.